The present T cell receptor (beta chain) was sequenced within a study of shared clonotypes between healthy human individuals. Whole-study context: Used for every donor were three CD4 naive, three CD4 memory, two CD8 naive and one CD8 memory plate.

With regard to this clone: Other DNA variants within this sample encode the same CDR3.

The assay ran at deep level. The genomic DNA of each subset was split evenly across several immunoSEQ plates. TCRdb keeps only in-frame clones here, not all; method: immunoSEQ multiplex PCR. The sample consists of 1,400,000 or so clones, approximately 98.5% of them appearing once. The germline V gene has CDR1 SGHDT and CDR2 YYEEEE. V lost 5 bases and J 4 bases, leaving 11 bases between the germline ends. The CDR3 is 13 amino acids. Sequencing was performed on naive CD4+ T cells sorted from blood. Subset defined: CD45RA+ positively selected. The clonotype originates from a man younger than 45 in good health. The J gene is TRBJ2-3, the V gene TRBV5-6, with D perhaps TRBD1 (6 bases). This CDR3 is CASSLAGADTQYF. The CDR3, as DNA: TGTGCCAGCAGTTTAGCAGGGGCAGATACGCAGTATTTT.